Listed below are T cell receptor beta chains from one sample, sequenced in a study of vaccination effects on CD4 cells after COVID-19. Which antigens these TCRs recognize remains unknown. Some clones are missing from TCRdb's copy, which holds only in-frame ones; the method was immunoSEQ multiplex PCR. The profile shows 70,000 or so clones, around 70% of them singletons. The material sequenced was CD4+ T cells from PBMCs cultured without peptide, taken after COVID-19 vaccination. The receptors come from a human donor who received a COVID-19 vaccine. The CDR3 runs from the conserved cysteine through the conserved F or W. The order of the fields is D gene, clone size, J gene, V gene, CDR3 DNA, CDR3 protein. A D gene is named only where the DNA matches it firmly. Size is omitted from some rows. Given values are once, few, many or a class for expanded clones.

TRBD1,.,TRBJ2-5,TRBV24-1,TGTGCCACCAGTGAACCGGGACAGACAGAGACCCAGTACTTC,CATSEPGQTETQYF
TRBD1,.,TRBJ1-3,TRBV5-1,TGCGCCAGCAGCTATTCGGACAGGGTGAATGGAAACACCATATATTTT,CASSYSDRVNGNTIYF
TRBD1,.,TRBJ2-5,TRBV10-3,TGTGCCATCAGTGAGTCGGGACAGGCCGGGGAGACCCAGTACTTC,CAISESGQAGETQYF
.,.,TRBJ1-6,TRBV6-5,TGTGCCAGCAGTTACTCGGGCAGCTCCTATAATTCACCCCTCCACTTT,CASSYSGSSYNSPLHF
.,.,TRBJ2-3,TRBV6-5,TGTGCCAGCTCACAGGGTCGGACGCAGTATTTT,CASSQGRTQYF
.,.,TRBJ2-3,TRBV19,TGTGCCAGTAAATTCTCCCAACGTGACACAGATACGCAGTATTTT,CASKFSQRDTDTQYF
TRBD1,once,TRBJ1-1,TRBV2,TGTGCCAGCACCAGGGACAGGAACACTGAAGCTTTCTTT,CASTRDRNTEAFF
TRBD1,few,TRBJ1-1,TRBV7-9,TGTGCCAGCAGCTTAGGGACAGGGGGATTCACTGAAGCTTTCTTT,CASSLGTGGFTEAFF
.,few,TRBJ2-1,TRBV7-8,TGTGCCAGCAACCCGACCCCCTCCTACAATGAGCAGTTCTTC,CASNPTPSYNEQFF
.,.,TRBJ1-1,TRBV5-8,TGTGCCAGCCCGAAGAATTTGGGGTTAGAAAGCACTGAAGCTTTCTTT,CASPKNLGLESTEAFF
.,.,TRBJ1-3,TRBV18,TGTGCCAGCTCAGTCTCGGGGACGGGCTCTGGAAACACCATATATTTT,CASSVSGTGSGNTIYF
.,once,TRBJ1-6,TRBV5-1,TGCGCCAGCAGCCCGGGGAGGGTGAGTAATTCACCCCTCCACTTT,CASSPGRVSNSPLHF
.,.,TRBJ2-1,TRBV5-1,TGCGCCAGCAGCTTGATACGGGCAGCCAATGTGGCGAATGAGCAGTTCTTC,CASSLIRAANVANEQFF
.,.,TRBJ2-3,TRBV7-2,TGTGCCAGCAAGAACTTTGCCACCACAGATACGCAGTATTTT,CASKNFATTDTQYF
.,.,TRBJ2-3,TRBV20-1,TGCAGTGCTAGCCGGGATACGCAGTATTTT,CSASRDTQYF
.,few,TRBJ2-2,TRBV3-1/TRBV3-2,TGTGCCAGCAGCCAAGGAACGGGAAACACCGGGGAGCTGTTTTTT,CASSQGTGNTGELFF
.,.,TRBJ1-5,TRBV7-2,TGTGCCAGCAGCTTAGTTGGTACCCGAGGAGCCAATCAGCCCCAGCATTTT,CASSLVGTRGANQPQHF
.,.,TRBJ1-3,TRBV19,TGTGCCAGTAGTTACGGCAGCTCTGGAAACACCATATATTTT,CASSYGSSGNTIYF
TRBD2,once,TRBJ2-1,TRBV19,TGTGCCAGTAGTATAGTCGGGACTAGCGGTAACAATGAGCAGTTCTTC,CASSIVGTSGNNEQFF
.,.,TRBJ2-3,TRBV24-1,TGTGCCTCTAGGCAGGGGAGCACAGATACGCAGTATTTT,CASRQGSTDTQYF
.,few,TRBJ2-1,TRBV7-3,TGTGCCAGCAGCTTAAGTCCATACAATGAGCAGTTCTTC,CASSLSPYNEQFF
.,.,TRBJ1-2,TRBV30,TGTGCCTGGAGTGTACAGACAGAGAGGGATGGCTACACCTTC,CAWSVQTERDGYTF
.,.,TRBJ1-5,TRBV7-9,TGTGCCAGCAGCTTTGGGGAGAGCAATCAGCCCCAGCATTTT,CASSFGESNQPQHF
.,.,TRBJ2-5,TRBV11-2,TGTGCCAGCAGCTTAGATAGAGAGACCCAGTACTTC,CASSLDRETQYF
.,.,TRBJ1-3,TRBV7-2,TGTGCCAGCAGCCCCCGTGTGATAGGGGGTGATGGAAACACCATATATTTT,CASSPRVIGGDGNTIYF
.,few,TRBJ1-5,TRBV11-2,TGTGCCAGCAGCCCCGATAGCAATCAGCCCCAGCATTTT,CASSPDSNQPQHF